Listed below are T cell receptor beta chains from one sample, sequenced in a study of blood T cells in healthy people across ages. TCRdb reprocessed the 5' RACE reads via MiXCR and lists one record per CDR3 protein. Of roughly 1.9 million distinct CDR3 sequences in the sample, around 42% were seen once. The material sequenced was blood. Every receptor here comes from a human donor in good health. Each CDR3 is given with its conserved first and last residue. The order of the fields is J gene, V gene, clone size, D gene, CDR3 DNA, CDR3 protein. A D gene is named only where the DNA matches it firmly. Size is stated for part of the rows, as once, few or many counts, or as a class when the clone is expanded.

>TRBJ1-1|TRBV29-1|few|TRBD1
TGCAGCGTCCACAAGGGACAGGGGGGGACTGAAGCTTTCTTT
CSVHKGQGGTEAFF
>TRBJ2-7|TRBV4-3|few|TRBD1
TGCGCCAGCAGCCCCACAGGGGTGAATACCTACGAGCAGTACTTC
CASSPTGVNTYEQYF
>TRBJ2-3|TRBV6-1|NA|NA
TGTGCCAGCAGTGAATGGGATTTATCTAGCACAGATACGCAGTATTTT
CASSEWDLSSTDTQYF
>TRBJ2-5|TRBV4-3|few|NA
TGCGCCAGCAGCCACCGAGGGGTACAAGAGACCCAGTACTTC
CASSHRGVQETQYF
>TRBJ2-3|TRBV5-4|many|NA
TGTGCCAGCAGCTTGGATATAGATACGCAGTATTTT
CASSLDIDTQYF
>TRBJ1-5|TRBV6-2/TRBV6-3|NA|NA
TGTGCCAGCATCGAAAAAGGAATAGCAGGGGCATATCAGCCCCAGCATTTT
CASIEKGIAGAYQPQHF
>TRBJ2-1|TRBV5-1|many|TRBD1
TGTGCCAGCAGCCCCGGGACAGGGGGCTCCTACAATGAGCAGTTCTTC
CASSPGTGGSYNEQFF
>TRBJ2-3|TRBV12-3/TRBV12-4|few|NA
TGTGCCAGCAGTTTCGAAGCGCCGGGAACAGATACGCAGTATTTT
CASSFEAPGTDTQYF
>TRBJ2-1|TRBV4-3|NA|NA
TGCGCCAGCAGCCAAGGGTTACTAGACTACGATGAGCAGTTCTTC
CASSQGLLDYDEQFF
>TRBJ2-5|TRBV12-3/TRBV12-4|NA|NA
TGTGCCAGCACTTACGGGGCCGGAGAGACCCAGTACTTC
CASTYGAGETQYF